The clone carrying this T cell receptor (beta chain) has a handful of counts. No antigen is known for it. These data originate in a study of cytotoxic CD8 clonotypes in ibrutinib-treated CLL. Study in general: Complete response was seen in 2 patients and partial in approximately 25; approximately 12 progressed and about 14 stayed remitted after a median roughly six years. Overall study results and limits: Higher circulating CD8+ T-cell counts strongly accompanied higher baseline clonality, above age-matched healthy donors. Baseline levels were approached again at progression, after clonality had risen at ibrutinib response.

The CDR3 is made up of 15 amino acids. Per the germline V gene, CDR1 is MDHEN and CDR2 is SYDVKM. With 7 bases removed from V and 4 bases from J, the gap between germline ends came to 19 bases. Data came from immunoSEQ multiplex PCR; TCRdb stores just in-frame clones and leaves some out. Of about 250,000 clones in the sample, 70% were seen once. This chain joins TRBV28 and TRBJ2-5; weak D call: TRBD2 (5 bases). The specimen was PBMCs, collected after 24 months of ibrutinib treatment. The TCR comes from a human donor with chronic lymphocytic leukemia. The chain's CDR3 is CASTLAGHLGETQYF. For the CDR3, the DNA is TGTGCCAGCACCCTGGCGGGCCACCTGGGAGAGACCCAGTACTTC.